Sequencing of this TCR beta chain was carried out in a study of blood T cell repertoires in COVID-19. Across the study: Sources were T cells, B-cell-depleted T cells, or PBMCs; the material itself was cDNA or gDNA.

V was pared by 1 base and J by 4 bases, with 10 bases between. The CDR3 has 14 residues. CDR1 is MGHRA and CDR2 is YSYEKL in the germline V gene. Original processing notes: Cell counts per sample came from amplifying reference gene primers. The data were produced by immunoSEQ multiplex PCR, yet TCRdb's version contains in-frame clones alone and is incomplete. The V and J calls and clone size are taken from that table; D and trimming were inferred from the DNA. The table has 390,000 or so clones, about 86% seen once; the top ten hold roughly 9.4%. This receptor was obtained from a woman in her fifties or sixties who had recovered from COVID-19. The chain couples TRBV4-1 to TRBJ2-5; weak D call: TRBD1 (6 bases). Sequencing was performed on PBMCs or T cells enriched from blood (not recorded which). CDR3 amino acids: CASSQGTETETQYF. CDR3 sequence (DNA): TGCGCCAGCAGCCAAGGGACAGAAACAGAGACCCAGTACTTC.